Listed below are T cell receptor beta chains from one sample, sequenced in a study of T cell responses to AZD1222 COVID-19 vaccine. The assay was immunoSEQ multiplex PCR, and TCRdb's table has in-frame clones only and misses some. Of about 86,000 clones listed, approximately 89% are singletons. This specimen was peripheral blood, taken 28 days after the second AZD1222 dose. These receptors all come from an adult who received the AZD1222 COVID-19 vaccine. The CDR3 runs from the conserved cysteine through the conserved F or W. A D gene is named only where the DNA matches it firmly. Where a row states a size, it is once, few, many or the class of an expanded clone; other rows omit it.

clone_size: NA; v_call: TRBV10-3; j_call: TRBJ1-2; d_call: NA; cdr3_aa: CAIGTGPNYGYTF; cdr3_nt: TGTGCCATCGGAACAGGGCCCAACTATGGCTACACCTTC
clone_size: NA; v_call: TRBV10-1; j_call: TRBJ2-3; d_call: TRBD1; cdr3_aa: CASSEFRTGVGTDTQYF; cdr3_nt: TGCGCCAGCAGTGAGTTCCGGACAGGGGTTGGCACAGATACGCAGTATTTT
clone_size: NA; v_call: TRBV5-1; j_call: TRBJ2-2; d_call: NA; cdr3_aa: CASSPPDTYSGDTGELFF; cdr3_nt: TGCGCCAGCAGCCCTCCCGACACCTACTCGGGGGACACCGGGGAGCTGTTTTTT
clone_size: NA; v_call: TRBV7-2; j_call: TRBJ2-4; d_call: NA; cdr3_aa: CASSFDSELAKNIQYF; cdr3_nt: TGTGCCAGCAGCTTTGACAGTGAACTAGCCAAAAACATTCAGTACTTC
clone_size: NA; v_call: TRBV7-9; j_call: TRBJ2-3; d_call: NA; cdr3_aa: CASSFRRLGTDTQYF; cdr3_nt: TGTGCCAGCAGCTTTCGGAGGCTCGGCACAGATACGCAGTATTTT
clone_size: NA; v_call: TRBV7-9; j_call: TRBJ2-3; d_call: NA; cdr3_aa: CASSPLASTDTQYF; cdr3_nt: TGTGCCAGCAGCCCTCTAGCAAGCACAGATACGCAGTATTTT
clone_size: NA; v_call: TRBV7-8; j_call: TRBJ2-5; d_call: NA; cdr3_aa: CASSTRYQETQYF; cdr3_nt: TGTGCCAGCAGCACGCGATACCAAGAGACCCAGTACTTC
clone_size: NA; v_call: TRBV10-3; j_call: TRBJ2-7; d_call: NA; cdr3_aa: CAISETALLSYEQYF; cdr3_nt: TGTGCCATCAGTGAGACTGCTCTTCTCTCCTACGAGCAGTACTTC
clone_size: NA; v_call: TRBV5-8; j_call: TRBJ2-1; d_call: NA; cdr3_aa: CASSPRDWYYNEQFF; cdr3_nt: TGTGCCAGCAGCCCAAGGGACTGGTACTACAATGAGCAGTTCTTC
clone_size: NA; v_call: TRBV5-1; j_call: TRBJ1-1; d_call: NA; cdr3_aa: CASSSGTPSGTEAFF; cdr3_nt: TGCGCCAGCAGCTCCGGGACACCATCTGGCACTGAAGCTTTCTTT
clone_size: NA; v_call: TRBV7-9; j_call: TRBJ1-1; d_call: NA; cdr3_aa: CASSLDRTDEAFF; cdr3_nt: TGTGCCAGCAGCTTAGACCGGACGGATGAAGCTTTCTTT
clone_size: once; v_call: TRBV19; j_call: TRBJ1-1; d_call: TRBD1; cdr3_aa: CASSRDRDTEAFF; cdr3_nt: TGTGCCAGTAGTAGGGACAGAGACACTGAAGCTTTCTTT
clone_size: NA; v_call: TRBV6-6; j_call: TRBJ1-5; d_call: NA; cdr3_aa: CASAHVASQPQHF; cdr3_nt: TGTGCCAGCGCGCACGTAGCTAGTCAGCCCCAGCATTTT
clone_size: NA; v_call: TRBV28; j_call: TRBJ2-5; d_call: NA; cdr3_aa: CASSPLHPTARETQYF; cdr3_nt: TGTGCCAGCAGTCCGCTACACCCGACAGCACGAGAGACCCAGTACTTC
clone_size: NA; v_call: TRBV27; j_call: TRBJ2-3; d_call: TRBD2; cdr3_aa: CASSLSSGGGDTQYF; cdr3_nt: TGTGCCAGCAGTTTATCAAGCGGGGGGGGAGATACGCAGTATTTT
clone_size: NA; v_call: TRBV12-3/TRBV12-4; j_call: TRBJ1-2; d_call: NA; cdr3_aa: CASRRGTNYGYTF; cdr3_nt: TGTGCCAGCAGGCGGGGAACAAACTATGGCTACACCTTC
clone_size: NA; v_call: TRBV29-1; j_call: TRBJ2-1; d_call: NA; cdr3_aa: CSVDNRVSRLNYNEQFF; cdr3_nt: TGCAGCGTTGATAACAGGGTTTCGAGGCTCAACTACAATGAGCAGTTCTTC